A selection of T cell receptor beta chains follows, all from one sample in a study of cytomegalovirus exposure and HLA in healthy donors. Libraries were prepared by immunoSEQ multiplex PCR; TCRdb keeps only in-frame clonotypes and omits some of them. The top ten clones hold roughly 1.6% of a sample with 180,000 or so clones, 60% to 85% of them seen once. Input material: PBMCs. All receptors derive from a man between 18 and 29 years old in good health and CMV-seronegative. Each CDR3 is given with its conserved first and last residue. The order of the fields is V gene, D gene, clone size, J gene, CDR3 DNA, CDR3 protein. A D gene is named only where the DNA matches it firmly. Clone sizes are given selectively: once, few, many, or a class where the clone is expanded.

V gene: TRBV4-2; D gene: .; clone size: .; J gene: TRBJ1-2; CDR3 DNA: TGTGCCAGCAGCCTCGACCTGGACACAGGGAACTATGGCTACACCTTC; CDR3 protein: CASSLDLDTGNYGYTF
V gene: TRBV19; D gene: .; clone size: .; J gene: TRBJ2-7; CDR3 DNA: TGTGCCAGTAGTCTCTCGACGGGAACCTACGAGCAGTACTTC; CDR3 protein: CASSLSTGTYEQYF
V gene: TRBV6-6; D gene: TRBD1; clone size: .; J gene: TRBJ1-1; CDR3 DNA: TGTGCCAGCAGGGAAGGGGACAGGCGCACTGAAGCTTTCTTT; CDR3 protein: CASREGDRRTEAFF
V gene: TRBV19; D gene: TRBD1; clone size: .; J gene: TRBJ2-5; CDR3 DNA: TGTGCCACGACCGTCAGGGGGCAGGGAGAGACCCAGTACTTC; CDR3 protein: CATTVRGQGETQYF
V gene: TRBV27; D gene: TRBD1; clone size: .; J gene: TRBJ1-2; CDR3 DNA: TGTGCCAGCAGTTTACAAGGGGGCAACTATGGCTACACCTTC; CDR3 protein: CASSLQGGNYGYTF
V gene: TRBV28; D gene: TRBD1; clone size: .; J gene: TRBJ2-5; CDR3 DNA: TGTGCCAGCAGTTTCCCACAGGGGAAGACCCAGTACTTC; CDR3 protein: CASSFPQGKTQYF
V gene: TRBV4-1; D gene: .; clone size: few; J gene: TRBJ1-2; CDR3 DNA: TGCGCCAGCAGCCAAGATAGTGGGGGCAGGAGTTTTTATGGCTACACCTTC; CDR3 protein: CASSQDSGGRSFYGYTF
V gene: TRBV2; D gene: TRBD1; clone size: .; J gene: TRBJ1-6; CDR3 DNA: TGTGCCAGCATTGACAGGGTGTCTTCACCCCTCCACTTT; CDR3 protein: CASIDRVSSPLHF
V gene: TRBV7-9; D gene: .; clone size: .; J gene: TRBJ2-7; CDR3 DNA: TGTGCCAGCAGCTTAGGGTTCTTAGGCAGGGCCCACGAGCAGTACTTC; CDR3 protein: CASSLGFLGRAHEQYF
V gene: TRBV7-9; D gene: TRBD1; clone size: few; J gene: TRBJ2-3; CDR3 DNA: TGTGCCAGCAGCTCAACGAACAGGGGAGGCACAGATACGCAGTATTTT; CDR3 protein: CASSSTNRGGTDTQYF
V gene: TRBV30; D gene: .; clone size: few; J gene: TRBJ2-6; CDR3 DNA: TGTGCCTGGAGTACCGGGGCTGGGGCCAACGTCCTGACTTTC; CDR3 protein: CAWSTGAGANVLTF
V gene: TRBV7-9; D gene: .; clone size: .; J gene: TRBJ2-7; CDR3 DNA: TGTGCCAGCAGCTTCCAACAGGCCCCCCACGAGCAGTACTTC; CDR3 protein: CASSFQQAPHEQYF
V gene: TRBV2; D gene: TRBD2; clone size: .; J gene: TRBJ2-5; CDR3 DNA: TGTGCCAGCAGCTCCTGGACTAGCGGGGCAAAGACCCAGTACTTC; CDR3 protein: CASSSWTSGAKTQYF
V gene: TRBV18; D gene: .; clone size: .; J gene: TRBJ1-3; CDR3 DNA: TGTGCCAGCTCACCTGACGGGAACTCTGGAAACACCATATATTTT; CDR3 protein: CASSPDGNSGNTIYF
V gene: TRBV7-6; D gene: .; clone size: .; J gene: TRBJ1-1; CDR3 DNA: TGTGCCAGCAGCCCGAAGGGGTACATGTCTGAAGCTTTCTTT; CDR3 protein: CASSPKGYMSEAFF
V gene: TRBV14; D gene: TRBD1; clone size: .; J gene: TRBJ1-2; CDR3 DNA: TGTGCCCTTAGAGGTGGGACAGGGGGCTTTGGCTACACCTTC; CDR3 protein: CALRGGTGGFGYTF
V gene: TRBV27; D gene: .; clone size: .; J gene: TRBJ1-1; CDR3 DNA: TGTGCCAGCAGCCCCCAGGGAGGTGAAGCTTTCTTT; CDR3 protein: CASSPQGGEAFF
V gene: TRBV27; D gene: .; clone size: once; J gene: TRBJ2-5; CDR3 DNA: TGTGCCAGCAGTTTAAGTTACAGGCTCGCCCAAGAGACCCAGTACTTC; CDR3 protein: CASSLSYRLAQETQYF
V gene: TRBV5-1; D gene: .; clone size: .; J gene: TRBJ2-5; CDR3 DNA: TGCGCCAGCAGCTTGGGTAGCAGCGTCGGAGAGACCCAGTACTTC; CDR3 protein: CASSLGSSVGETQYF
V gene: TRBV28; D gene: .; clone size: .; J gene: TRBJ2-5; CDR3 DNA: TGTGCCAGCAGTCGAGTTCAAGAGACCCAGTACTTC; CDR3 protein: CASSRVQETQYF
V gene: TRBV9; D gene: TRBD1; clone size: .; J gene: TRBJ2-7; CDR3 DNA: TGTGCCAGCAGCGATAGACAGGGGATCGGTAGCGAGCAGTACTTC; CDR3 protein: CASSDRQGIGSEQYF
V gene: TRBV19; D gene: .; clone size: .; J gene: TRBJ1-2; CDR3 DNA: TGTGCCAGCCGCTACCGCCGAGTCATTCAGGGGAGCTATGGCTACACCTTC; CDR3 protein: CASRYRRVIQGSYGYTF
V gene: TRBV30; D gene: TRBD2; clone size: .; J gene: TRBJ2-3; CDR3 DNA: TGTGCCTGGGAATTCGGACTAGCGGGAGGGGGCACAGATACGCAGTATTTT; CDR3 protein: CAWEFGLAGGGTDTQYF
V gene: TRBV7-9; D gene: .; clone size: .; J gene: TRBJ2-7; CDR3 DNA: TGTGCCAGCAGCTTACCTACGCCGGGACAAGGCTACGAGCAGTACTTC; CDR3 protein: CASSLPTPGQGYEQYF
V gene: TRBV6-5; D gene: .; clone size: .; J gene: TRBJ1-2; CDR3 DNA: TGTGCCACTTCGGAGGGGGGGAGGCGTGGCTACACCTTC; CDR3 protein: CATSEGGRRGYTF
V gene: TRBV7-8; D gene: .; clone size: .; J gene: TRBJ1-3; CDR3 DNA: TGTGCCAGCAGCTTAGAGTACGGCGGCTCTGGAAACACCATATATTTT; CDR3 protein: CASSLEYGGSGNTIYF
V gene: TRBV5-1; D gene: .; clone size: .; J gene: TRBJ2-2; CDR3 DNA: TGCGCCAGCAGCTTGGTAGTTCGGACAGATAATCTTGCGAACACCGGGGAGCTGTTTTTT; CDR3 protein: CASSLVVRTDNLANTGELFF
V gene: TRBV7-2; D gene: .; clone size: few; J gene: TRBJ2-7; CDR3 DNA: TGTGCCAGCAGACGGCGGCTCACGGCCGAGCAGTACTTC; CDR3 protein: CASRRRLTAEQYF
V gene: TRBV30; D gene: TRBD1; clone size: .; J gene: TRBJ1-2; CDR3 DNA: TGTGCCTGGAGTGTGGGCCCAGGGGGAGGCTACACCTTC; CDR3 protein: CAWSVGPGGGYTF
V gene: TRBV5-4; D gene: TRBD1; clone size: .; J gene: TRBJ1-2; CDR3 DNA: TGTGCCAGCAGTATGGGACAGGGGGAAGGCTACACCTTC; CDR3 protein: CASSMGQGEGYTF
V gene: TRBV5-4; D gene: .; clone size: .; J gene: TRBJ1-1; CDR3 DNA: TGTGCCAGCAGCCGGGGGGGAACCCCGAACACTGAAGCTTTCTTT; CDR3 protein: CASSRGGTPNTEAFF
V gene: TRBV10-3; D gene: TRBD1; clone size: .; J gene: TRBJ1-1; CDR3 DNA: TGTGCCACCTGGGACGGCAGGGGGGCTTTCTTT; CDR3 protein: CATWDGRGAFF
V gene: TRBV6-1; D gene: TRBD1; clone size: .; J gene: TRBJ1-2; CDR3 DNA: TGTGCCAGCAGTGGCCAGGGGACAGATGGCTACACCTTC; CDR3 protein: CASSGQGTDGYTF
V gene: TRBV6-1; D gene: .; clone size: .; J gene: TRBJ2-1; CDR3 DNA: TGTGCCAGCAGTGGAGGGATTCGAGGAACCTACAATGAGCAGTTCTTC; CDR3 protein: CASSGGIRGTYNEQFF
V gene: TRBV6-5; D gene: .; clone size: .; J gene: TRBJ1-4; CDR3 DNA: TGTGCCAGCAGCCGCACCGGCGGAGCTAATGAAAAACTGTTTTTT; CDR3 protein: CASSRTGGANEKLFF
V gene: TRBV11-2; D gene: TRBD1; clone size: .; J gene: TRBJ2-1; CDR3 DNA: TGTGCCAGCAGCCTCAGGGGGAGAGGGGACAATGAGCAGTTCTTC; CDR3 protein: CASSLRGRGDNEQFF
V gene: TRBV6-1; D gene: .; clone size: .; J gene: TRBJ1-1; CDR3 DNA: TGTGCCAGCAGGAGGCGGGACAACACTGAAGCTTTCTTT; CDR3 protein: CASRRRDNTEAFF
V gene: TRBV7-2; D gene: TRBD2; clone size: .; J gene: TRBJ2-5; CDR3 DNA: TGTGCCAGCAGCGAGGGACTAGCGGGGGGGGAGACCCAGTACTTC; CDR3 protein: CASSEGLAGGETQYF
V gene: TRBV5-6; D gene: TRBD1; clone size: .; J gene: TRBJ1-2; CDR3 DNA: TGTGCCAGCAGCTTTAGACAGGGGGTAAACTATGGCTACACCTTC; CDR3 protein: CASSFRQGVNYGYTF
V gene: TRBV28; D gene: .; clone size: few; J gene: TRBJ1-6; CDR3 DNA: TGTGCCAGCAGTCGGACAGCCTCCTATAATTCACCCCTCCACTTT; CDR3 protein: CASSRTASYNSPLHF
V gene: TRBV2; D gene: TRBD1; clone size: .; J gene: TRBJ1-1; CDR3 DNA: TGTGCCAGCACCGACGGACAGGGGTTCAATGAAGCTTTCTTT; CDR3 protein: CASTDGQGFNEAFF
V gene: TRBV9; D gene: TRBD1; clone size: .; J gene: TRBJ1-4; CDR3 DNA: TGTGCCAGCAGCGTAGGTGGCAGGGGGCATGAAAAACTGTTTTTT; CDR3 protein: CASSVGGRGHEKLFF
V gene: TRBV11-3; D gene: .; clone size: .; J gene: TRBJ2-7; CDR3 DNA: TGTGCCAGCAGCCCCGACAGCTACGAGCAGTACTTC; CDR3 protein: CASSPDSYEQYF
V gene: TRBV28; D gene: TRBD1; clone size: .; J gene: TRBJ1-4; CDR3 DNA: TGTGCCAGCAGTGCTTCCGGGACAGGGGGACAGGTACTGTTTTTT; CDR3 protein: CASSASGTGGQVLFF
V gene: TRBV5-1; D gene: .; clone size: .; J gene: TRBJ1-5; CDR3 DNA: TGCGCCAGCAGCTCTACAGGGCCCCCGCCCCAGCATTTT; CDR3 protein: CASSSTGPPPQHF
V gene: TRBV27; D gene: .; clone size: .; J gene: TRBJ2-1; CDR3 DNA: TGTGCCAGCAGTTTCCAGATTTACAATGAGCAGTTCTTC; CDR3 protein: CASSFQIYNEQFF
V gene: TRBV20-1; D gene: .; clone size: once; J gene: TRBJ2-7; CDR3 DNA: TGCAGTGCTCCCGACAGGTACGAGCAGTACTTC; CDR3 protein: CSAPDRYEQYF
V gene: TRBV5-1; D gene: TRBD2; clone size: .; J gene: TRBJ2-7; CDR3 DNA: TGCGCCAGCAGCCCCCAGGGAGGGACTTTCTCCTACGAGCAGTACTTC; CDR3 protein: CASSPQGGTFSYEQYF
V gene: TRBV4-1; D gene: TRBD2; clone size: .; J gene: TRBJ2-7; CDR3 DNA: TGCGCCAGCAGCCAAGGGTCAGTGGGGGGACTAGCGAACGAGCAGTACTTC; CDR3 protein: CASSQGSVGGLANEQYF
V gene: TRBV18; D gene: .; clone size: .; J gene: TRBJ1-6; CDR3 DNA: TGTGCCAGCTCACCCCTGGGGGGGGAGAGTTCACCCCTCCACTTT; CDR3 protein: CASSPLGGESSPLHF
V gene: TRBV28; D gene: .; clone size: .; J gene: TRBJ1-2; CDR3 DNA: TGTGCCAGCAGTTTTTCGGTCTATGGCTACACCTTC; CDR3 protein: CASSFSVYGYTF
V gene: TRBV18; D gene: TRBD2; clone size: .; J gene: TRBJ2-2; CDR3 DNA: TGTGCCAGCTCCCGACGGACTAGCGGGGGAGCAAACACCGGGGAGCTGTTTTTT; CDR3 protein: CASSRRTSGGANTGELFF
V gene: TRBV28; D gene: TRBD1; clone size: few; J gene: TRBJ1-5; CDR3 DNA: TGTGCCAGCAGTCGCAGGACAGGGAGCAGCAATCAGCCCCAGCATTTT; CDR3 protein: CASSRRTGSSNQPQHF
V gene: TRBV6-5; D gene: .; clone size: .; J gene: TRBJ1-1; CDR3 DNA: TGTGCCAGCAGTTACTCAGGGGGATTGAACACTGAAGCTTTCTTT; CDR3 protein: CASSYSGGLNTEAFF
V gene: TRBV9; D gene: .; clone size: .; J gene: TRBJ2-2; CDR3 DNA: TGTGCCAGCAGCGTTAGGGGGAGCGGGATCACCGGGGAGCTGTTTTTT; CDR3 protein: CASSVRGSGITGELFF
V gene: TRBV9; D gene: .; clone size: .; J gene: TRBJ2-2; CDR3 DNA: TGTGCCAGCAGCGTAGGACTAGTGCACGCGAACACCGGGGAGCTGTTTTTT; CDR3 protein: CASSVGLVHANTGELFF
V gene: TRBV28; D gene: TRBD1; clone size: few; J gene: TRBJ1-1; CDR3 DNA: TGTGCCAGCAGTTCCCTTAGACAGGGAGTGAACACTGAAGCTTTCTTT; CDR3 protein: CASSSLRQGVNTEAFF